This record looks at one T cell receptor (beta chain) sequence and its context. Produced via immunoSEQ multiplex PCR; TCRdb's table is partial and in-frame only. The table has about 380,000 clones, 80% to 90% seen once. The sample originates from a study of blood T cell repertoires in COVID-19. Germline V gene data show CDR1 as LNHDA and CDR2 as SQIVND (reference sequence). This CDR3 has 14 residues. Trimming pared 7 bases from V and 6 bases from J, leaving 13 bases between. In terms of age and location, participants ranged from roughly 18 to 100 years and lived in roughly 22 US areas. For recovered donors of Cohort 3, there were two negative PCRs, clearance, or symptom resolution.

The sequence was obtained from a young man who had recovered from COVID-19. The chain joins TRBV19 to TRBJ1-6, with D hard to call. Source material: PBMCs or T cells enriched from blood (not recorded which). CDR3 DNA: TGTGCCAGTACGGCCCCGACGGGTAATTCACCCCTCCACTTT. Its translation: CASTAPTGNSPLHF.